This TCR beta chain was identified during a study of regulatory T cells in long-lasting Graves disease. Overall study: Graves' patients diagnosed newly had used antithyroid drugs under 3 months.

Time point indicated: newly diagnosed GD, antithyroid drugs for less than 3 months. PBMC RNA was the source of the TCR library. This CDR3 is 12 amino acids long. Between the trimmed V and J ends, which lost 5 bases and 7 bases, there was a span of 9 bases. Building the TCR beta libraries relied on iRepertoire HTBI primers, and CDR3 regions underwent Arm-PCR. MiXCR, run by TCRdb on the multiplex PCR reads, gives a single entry per CDR3 protein. The sample holds about 540,000 distinct CDR3 sequences, approximately 12% seen once. These same data were also listed under a study on T cells in Graves' hyperthyroidism and ophthalmopathy.

The source of this sequence is a man aged 30 to 45 with Graves disease. The chain carries TRBV12-3 or TRBV12-4 and TRBJ2-1, with a tentative D call TRBD2 (5 bases). The sample in question was peripheral blood mononuclear cells (PBMCs), obtained at new diagnosis, from a patient treated with antithyroid drugs. The CDR3 DNA sequence: TGTGCCAGCAGTGGACTGCGAAATGAGCAGTTCTTC. Protein: CASSGLRNEQFF.